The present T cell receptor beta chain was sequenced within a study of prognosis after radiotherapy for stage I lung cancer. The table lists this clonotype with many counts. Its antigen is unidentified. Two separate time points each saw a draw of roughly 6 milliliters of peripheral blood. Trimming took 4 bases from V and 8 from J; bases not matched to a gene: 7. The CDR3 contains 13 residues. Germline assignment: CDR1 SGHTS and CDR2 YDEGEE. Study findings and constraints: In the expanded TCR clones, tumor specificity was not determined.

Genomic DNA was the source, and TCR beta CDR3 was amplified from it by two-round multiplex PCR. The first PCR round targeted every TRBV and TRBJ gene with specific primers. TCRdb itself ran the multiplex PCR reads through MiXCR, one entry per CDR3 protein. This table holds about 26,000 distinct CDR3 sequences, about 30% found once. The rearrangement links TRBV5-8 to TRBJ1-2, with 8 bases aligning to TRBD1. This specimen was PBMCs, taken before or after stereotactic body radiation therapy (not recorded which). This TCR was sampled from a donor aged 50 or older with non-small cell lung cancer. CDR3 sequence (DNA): TGTGCCAGCAGCATAGGGACAGGCCAGGGCTACACCTTC. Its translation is CASSIGTGQGYTF. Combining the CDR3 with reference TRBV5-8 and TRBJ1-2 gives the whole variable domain EAGVTQSPTHLIKTRGQQATLRCSPISGHTSVYWYQQALGLGLQFLLWYDEGEERNRGNFPPRFSGRQFPNYSSELNVNALELEDSALYLCASSIGTGQGYTFGSGTRLTVV.